The present entry profiles one T cell receptor (beta chain) with its context. Its target is unknown. Germline assignment: CDR1 SGHTA and CDR2 FQGNSA. The CDR3 contains 14 residues. This record belongs to a study of CXCR3-negative and CXCR3-positive naive CD8 T cells. The study's findings and limits: CXCR3-positive naive cells carried more hydrophobic TRB CDR3s than CXCR3-negative ones.

TRB cDNA was prepared as libraries by UMI-labeled 5' RACE. TCRdb reprocessed the 5' RACE reads, with one entry per CDR3 protein and no DNA. This table lists fewer than 90,000 distinct CDR3 sequences. This chain joins TRBV7-2 and TRBJ2-1. Sequencing was carried out using naive CXCR3+ CD8+ T cells from blood. Stated subset: CD45RO-CCR7+CD27+CD95- naive CD8+ T cells expressing CXCR3 (TNR3+). This receptor was identified in a human donor in good health. Some clones in this sample may be carry-over from other donors' samples. The CDR3 here is CASSFSGAYNEQFF.